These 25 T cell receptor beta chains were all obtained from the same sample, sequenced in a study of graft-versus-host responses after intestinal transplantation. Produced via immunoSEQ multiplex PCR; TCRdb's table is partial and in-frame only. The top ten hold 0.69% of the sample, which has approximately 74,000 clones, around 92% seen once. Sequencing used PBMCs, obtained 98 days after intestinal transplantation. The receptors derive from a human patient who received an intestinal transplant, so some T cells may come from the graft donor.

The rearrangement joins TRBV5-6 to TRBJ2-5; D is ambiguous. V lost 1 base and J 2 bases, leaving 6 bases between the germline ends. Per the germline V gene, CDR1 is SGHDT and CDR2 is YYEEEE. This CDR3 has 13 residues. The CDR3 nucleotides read TGTGCCAGCAGCTTGATCCTACAAGAGACCCAGTACTTC. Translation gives CASSLILQETQYF.

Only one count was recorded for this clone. DNA of the CDR3: TGTGCCAGCAGTGATCGACAGGGGGAATTATTGAGTCAGCCCCAGCATTTT. Translating it yields CASSDRQGELLSQPQHF. This sequence joins TRBV6-1 and TRBJ1-5; 9 bases agree with TRBD1. The trim removed 3 bases at V and 6 bases at J, leaving 12 bases unmatched. The germline V gene encodes CDR1 MNHNS and CDR2 SASEGT. CDR3 length equals 17 residues.

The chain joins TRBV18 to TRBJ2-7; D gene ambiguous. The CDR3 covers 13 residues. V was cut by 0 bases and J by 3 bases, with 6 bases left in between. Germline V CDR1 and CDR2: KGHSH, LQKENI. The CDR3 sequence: CASSPPWGYEQYF. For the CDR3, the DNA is TGTGCCAGCTCACCACCGTGGGGCTACGAGCAGTACTTC.

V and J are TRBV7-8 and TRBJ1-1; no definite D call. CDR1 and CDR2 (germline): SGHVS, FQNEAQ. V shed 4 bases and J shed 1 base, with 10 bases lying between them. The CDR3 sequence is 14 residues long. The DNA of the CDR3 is TGTGCCAGCAGCTCACCTAGCCGGAACACTGAAGCTTTCTTT. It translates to CASSSPSRNTEAFF.

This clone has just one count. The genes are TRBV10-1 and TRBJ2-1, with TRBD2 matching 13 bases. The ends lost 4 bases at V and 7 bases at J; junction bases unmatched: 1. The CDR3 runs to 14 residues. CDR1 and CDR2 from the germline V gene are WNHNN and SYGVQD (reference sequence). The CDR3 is CASSGLAGGNEQFF. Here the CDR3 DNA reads TGCGCCAGCAGTGGACTAGCGGGAGGTAATGAGCAGTTCTTC.

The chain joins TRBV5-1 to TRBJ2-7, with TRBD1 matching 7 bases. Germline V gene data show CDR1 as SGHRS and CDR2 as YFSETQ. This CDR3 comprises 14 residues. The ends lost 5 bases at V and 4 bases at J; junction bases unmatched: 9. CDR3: CASSMVGTEYEQYF. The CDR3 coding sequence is TGCGCCAGCAGTATGGTCGGGACAGAATACGAGCAGTACTTC.

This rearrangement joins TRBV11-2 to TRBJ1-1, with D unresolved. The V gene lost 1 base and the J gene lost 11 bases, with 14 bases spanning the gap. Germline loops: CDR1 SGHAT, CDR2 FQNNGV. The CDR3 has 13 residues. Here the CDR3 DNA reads TGTGCCAGCAGCTTAGCGTCGGGCTTTGGTGCTTTCTTT. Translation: CASSLASGFGAFF.

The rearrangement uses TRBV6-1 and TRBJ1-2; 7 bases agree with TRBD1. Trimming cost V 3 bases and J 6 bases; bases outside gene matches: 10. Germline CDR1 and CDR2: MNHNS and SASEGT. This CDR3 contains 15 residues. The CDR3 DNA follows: TGTGCCAGCAGTGACACAGGGGTTTGGGCTAATGGCTACACCTTC. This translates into CASSDTGVWANGYTF.

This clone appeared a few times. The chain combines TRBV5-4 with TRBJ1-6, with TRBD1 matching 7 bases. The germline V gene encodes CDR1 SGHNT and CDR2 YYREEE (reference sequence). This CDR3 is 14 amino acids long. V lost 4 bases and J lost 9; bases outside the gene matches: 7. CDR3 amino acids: CASSPGTALSPLHF. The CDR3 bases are TGTGCCAGCAGCCCGGGGACAGCCCTTTCACCCCTCCACTTT.

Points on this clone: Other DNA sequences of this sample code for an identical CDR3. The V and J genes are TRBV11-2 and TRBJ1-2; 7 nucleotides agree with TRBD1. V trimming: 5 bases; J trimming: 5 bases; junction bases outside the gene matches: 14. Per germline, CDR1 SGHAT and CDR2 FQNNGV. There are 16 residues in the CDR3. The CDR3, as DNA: TGTGCCAGCAGCCTGTACAGGGGATCCCATCCATATGGCTACACCTTC. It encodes CASSLYRGSHPYGYTF.

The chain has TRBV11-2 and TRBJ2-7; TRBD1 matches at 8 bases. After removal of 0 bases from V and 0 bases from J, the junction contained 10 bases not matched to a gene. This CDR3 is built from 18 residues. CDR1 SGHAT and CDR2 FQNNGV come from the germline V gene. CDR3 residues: CASSLDPGTGEPSYEQYF. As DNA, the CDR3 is TGTGCCAGCAGCTTAGACCCCGGGACAGGTGAACCCTCCTACGAGCAGTACTTC.

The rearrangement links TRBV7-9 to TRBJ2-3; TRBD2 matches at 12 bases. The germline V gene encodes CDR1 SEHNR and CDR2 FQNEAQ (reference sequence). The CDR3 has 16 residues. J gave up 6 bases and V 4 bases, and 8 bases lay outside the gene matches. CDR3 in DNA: TGTGCCAGCAGCTCGGCTAGCGGGGGGGCCCGGGATACGCAGTATTTT. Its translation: CASSSASGGARDTQYF.

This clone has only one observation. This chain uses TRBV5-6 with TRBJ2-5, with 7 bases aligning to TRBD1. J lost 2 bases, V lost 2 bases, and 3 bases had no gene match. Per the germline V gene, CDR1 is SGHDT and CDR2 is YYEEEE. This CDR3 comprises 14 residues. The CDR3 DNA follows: TGTGCCAGCAGCTTAACAGGGGAACAAGAGACCCAGTACTTC. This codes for CASSLTGEQETQYF.

The CDR3 sequence: CASSLVPTEIFNQPQHF. CDR3 nucleotides: TGTGCCAGCAGCTTAGTACCGACAGAAATTTTCAATCAGCCCCAGCATTTT. This sequence joins TRBV7-2 and TRBJ1-5; a weak D match, TRBD1 (5 bases). Germline lookup yields CDR1 SGHTA and CDR2 FQGNSA. Trimming cost V 1 base and J 3 bases, with 16 bases left between them. This CDR3 is built from 17 residues.

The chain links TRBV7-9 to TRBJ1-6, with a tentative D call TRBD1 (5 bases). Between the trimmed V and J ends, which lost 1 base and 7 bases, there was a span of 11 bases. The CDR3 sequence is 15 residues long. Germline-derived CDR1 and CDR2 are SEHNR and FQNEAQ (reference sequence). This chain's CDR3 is CASSLDRGQNSPLHF. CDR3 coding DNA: TGTGCCAGCAGCTTAGACAGAGGACAAAATTCACCCCTCCACTTT.

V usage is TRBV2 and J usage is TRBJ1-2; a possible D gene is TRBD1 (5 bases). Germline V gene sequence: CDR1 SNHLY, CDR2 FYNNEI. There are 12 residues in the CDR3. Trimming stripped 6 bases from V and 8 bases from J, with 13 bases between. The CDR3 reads CASRPGHLGYTF. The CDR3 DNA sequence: TGTGCCAGCAGGCCGGGGCACTTAGGCTACACCTTC.

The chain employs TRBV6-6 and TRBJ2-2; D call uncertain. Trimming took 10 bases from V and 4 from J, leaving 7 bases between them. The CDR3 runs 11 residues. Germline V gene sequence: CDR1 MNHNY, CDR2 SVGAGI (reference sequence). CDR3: CAISVTGELFF. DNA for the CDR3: TGTGCCATTAGTGTCACCGGGGAGCTGTTTTTT.

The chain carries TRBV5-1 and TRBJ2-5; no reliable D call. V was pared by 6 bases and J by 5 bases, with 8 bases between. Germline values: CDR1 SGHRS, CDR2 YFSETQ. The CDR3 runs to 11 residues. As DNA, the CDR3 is TGCGCCAGCATCCAACGCGAGACCCAGTACTTC. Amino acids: CASIQRETQYF.

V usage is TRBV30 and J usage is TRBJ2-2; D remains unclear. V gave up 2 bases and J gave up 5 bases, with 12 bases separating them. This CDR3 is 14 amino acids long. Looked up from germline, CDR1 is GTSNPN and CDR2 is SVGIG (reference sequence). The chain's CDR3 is CAWSRRSATGELFF. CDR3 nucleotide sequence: TGTGCCTGGAGTAGAAGGTCCGCGACCGGGGAGCTGTTTTTT.

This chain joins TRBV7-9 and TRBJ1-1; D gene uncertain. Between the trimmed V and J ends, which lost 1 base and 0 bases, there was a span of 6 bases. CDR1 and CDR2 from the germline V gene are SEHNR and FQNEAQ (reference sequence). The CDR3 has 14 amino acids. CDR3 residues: CASSLEGVNTEAFF. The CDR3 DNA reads TGTGCCAGCAGCTTAGAAGGAGTGAACACTGAAGCTTTCTTT.

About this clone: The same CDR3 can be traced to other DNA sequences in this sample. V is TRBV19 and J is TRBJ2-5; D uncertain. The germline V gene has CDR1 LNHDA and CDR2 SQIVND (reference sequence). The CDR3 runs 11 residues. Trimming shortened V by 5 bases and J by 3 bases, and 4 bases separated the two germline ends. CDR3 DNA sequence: TGTGCCAGTAGTGCAGAAGAGACCCAGTACTTC. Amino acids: CASSAEETQYF.

The CDR3, as DNA: TGTGCCAGCAGTTCCCTGTTGGGACAGGCCTACGAGCAGTACTTC. It is translated as CASSSLLGQAYEQYF. The chain has TRBV28 and TRBJ2-7; 8 nucleotides line up with TRBD1. The CDR3 loop spans 15 amino acids. Germline V gene data show CDR1 as MDHEN and CDR2 as SYDVKM. V gave up 4 bases and J gave up 2 bases; unmatched junction bases: 7.

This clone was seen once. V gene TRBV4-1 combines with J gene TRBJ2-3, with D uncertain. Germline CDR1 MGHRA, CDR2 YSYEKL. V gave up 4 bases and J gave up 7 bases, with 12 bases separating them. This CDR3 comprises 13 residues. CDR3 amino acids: CASSPRRENTQYF. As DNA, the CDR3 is TGCGCCAGCAGCCCAAGACGTGAGAATACGCAGTATTTT.

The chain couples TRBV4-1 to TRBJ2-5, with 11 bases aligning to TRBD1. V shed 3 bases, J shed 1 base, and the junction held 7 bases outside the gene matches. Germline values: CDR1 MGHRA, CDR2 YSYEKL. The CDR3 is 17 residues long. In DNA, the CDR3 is TGCGCCAGCAGCCACCTCGGGGGACAGGGGGGCCAAGAGACCCAGTACTTC. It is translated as CASSHLGGQGGQETQYF.

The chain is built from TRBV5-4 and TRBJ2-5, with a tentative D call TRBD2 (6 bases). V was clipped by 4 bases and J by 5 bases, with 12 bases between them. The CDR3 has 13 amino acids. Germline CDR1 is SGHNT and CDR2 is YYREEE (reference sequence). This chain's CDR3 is CASSLASVETQYF. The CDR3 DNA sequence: TGTGCCAGCAGCCTAGCTAGCGTGGAGACCCAGTACTTC.